Listed here are 10 T cell receptor beta chains from one sample, sequenced in a study of monozygotic twins with inflammatory bowel disease. TCRdb reprocessed the 5' RACE reads and keeps a single row for each CDR3 protein, giving no DNA. Its table lists fewer than 450,000 distinct CDR3 sequences. Sequencing was performed on blood. Receptors were obtained from a human donor with ulcerative colitis or Crohn's disease, or a healthy co-twin of an affected twin (not recorded which).

This chain joins TRBV5-6 and TRBJ1-5; TCRdb proposes TRBD1, but this gene call is untestable without DNA. The germline gives CDR1 SGHDT, CDR2 YYEEEE. The CDR3 extends over 16 amino acids. CDR3 residues: CASSSRDRLGIQPQHF.

The chain carries TRBV5-1 and TRBJ2-7. Germline V gene lookup returns CDR1 SGHRS and CDR2 YFSETQ. The CDR3 has 12 amino acids. The CDR3 region is CASSDGPYEQYF.

The chain carries TRBV7-3 and TRBJ2-3; TCRdb's assignment of TRBD1 cannot be checked, as there is no DNA. Germline V lookup: CDR1 SGHTA, CDR2 FQGTGA. The CDR3 consists of 14 residues. The CDR3 reads CASSSDRVGDTQYF.

J is TRBJ2-7 and V is TRBV6-5; TCRdb picks TRBD1, but there is no DNA to check that call. The CDR3 sequence is 14 residues long. CDR1 and CDR2 (germline): MNHEY, SVGAGI. The CDR3 spells CASSYGDRGYEQYF.

The chain recombines TRBV11-2 with TRBJ1-6; TCRdb's D gene call, TRBD1, goes unchecked for lack of DNA. The germline V gene has CDR1 SGHAT and CDR2 FQNNGV. The CDR3 is 19 amino acids. CDR3 amino acids: CASSSRRTGSLSRGSPLHF.

The J gene is TRBJ2-5, the V gene TRBV4-2; TCRdb's assignment of TRBD2 cannot be checked, as there is no DNA. Germline-derived CDR1 and CDR2 are LGHNA and YNFKEQ. The CDR3 covers 15 residues. CDR3 loop: CASSQMASGAETQYF.

This rearrangement joins TRBV4-2 to TRBJ2-3. This CDR3 comprises 19 residues. Germline values: CDR1 LGHNA, CDR2 YNFKEQ. CDR3 residues: CASSQDWLSAVRSQDTQYF.

The V gene is TRBV2, the J gene TRBJ1-6; checking the TCRdb D call of TRBD1 is not possible without DNA. The CDR3 contains 15 residues. Germline V gene sequence: CDR1 SNHLY, CDR2 FYNNEI. CDR3 loop: CASSGNRGFNSPLHF.

This chain links TRBV12-3 or TRBV12-4 with TRBJ1-4; TCRdb selects TRBD1, and the lack of DNA leaves this call unchecked. The CDR3 extends over 14 amino acids. CDR3 residues: CASSEQGTNEKLFF.

This rearrangement joins TRBV4-3 to TRBJ2-5; TCRdb's D call of TRBD2 is untestable without DNA. Germline V gene lookup returns CDR1 LGHNA and CDR2 YSLEER. The CDR3 covers 15 residues. The CDR3 spells CASSRRASVPETQYF.